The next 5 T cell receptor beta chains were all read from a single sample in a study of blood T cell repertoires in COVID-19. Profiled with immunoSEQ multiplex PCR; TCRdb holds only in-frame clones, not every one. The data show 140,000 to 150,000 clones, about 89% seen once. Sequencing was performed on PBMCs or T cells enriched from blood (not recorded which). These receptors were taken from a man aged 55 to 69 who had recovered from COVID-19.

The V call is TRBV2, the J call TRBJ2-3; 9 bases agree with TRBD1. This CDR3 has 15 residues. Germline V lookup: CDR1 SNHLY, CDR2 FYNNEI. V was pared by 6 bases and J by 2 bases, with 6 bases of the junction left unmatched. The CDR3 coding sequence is TGTGCCAGCAGGAAATGGGACAGGGCCACAGATACGCAGTATTTT. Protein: CASRKWDRATDTQYF.

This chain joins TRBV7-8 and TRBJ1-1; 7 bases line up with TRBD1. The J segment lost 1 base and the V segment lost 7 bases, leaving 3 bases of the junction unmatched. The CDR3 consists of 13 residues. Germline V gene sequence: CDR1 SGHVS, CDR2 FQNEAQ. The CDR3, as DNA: TGTGCCAGCACCAGGACAGGGAACACTGAAGCTTTCTTT. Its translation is CASTRTGNTEAFF. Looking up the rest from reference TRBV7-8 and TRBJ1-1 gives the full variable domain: GAGVSQSPRYKVAKRGQDVALRCDPISGHVSLFWYQQALGQGPEFLTYFQNEAQLDKSGLPSDRFFAERPEGSVSTLKIQRTQQEDSAVYLCASTRTGNTEAFFGQGTRLTVV.

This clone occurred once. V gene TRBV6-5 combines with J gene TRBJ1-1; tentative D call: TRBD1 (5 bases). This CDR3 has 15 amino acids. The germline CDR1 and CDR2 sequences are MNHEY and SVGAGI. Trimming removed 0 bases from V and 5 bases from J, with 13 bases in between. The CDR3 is CASSYSKGRGTEAFF. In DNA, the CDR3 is TGTGCCAGCAGTTACTCGAAGGGGAGGGGAACTGAAGCTTTCTTT.

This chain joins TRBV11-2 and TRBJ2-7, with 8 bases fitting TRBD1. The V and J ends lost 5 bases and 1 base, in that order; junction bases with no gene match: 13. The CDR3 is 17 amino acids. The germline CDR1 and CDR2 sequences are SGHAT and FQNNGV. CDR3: CASSRNLGQVLSYEQYF. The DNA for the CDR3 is TGTGCCAGCAGCAGAAATCTGGGACAGGTCTTGTCCTACGAGCAGTACTTC. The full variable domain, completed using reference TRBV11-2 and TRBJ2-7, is EAGVAQSPRYKIIEKRQSVAFWCNPISGHATLYWYQQILGQGPKLLIQFQNNGVVDDSQLPKDRFSAERLKGVDSTLKIQPAKLEDSAVYLCASSRNLGQVLSYEQYFGPGTRLTVT.

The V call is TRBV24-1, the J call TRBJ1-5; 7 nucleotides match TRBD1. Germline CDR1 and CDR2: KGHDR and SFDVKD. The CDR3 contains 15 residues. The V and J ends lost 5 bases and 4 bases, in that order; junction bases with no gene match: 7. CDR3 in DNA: TGTGCCACCAGTGGGCCGGGACAGCAAAATCAGCCCCAGCATTTT. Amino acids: CATSGPGQQNQPQHF.